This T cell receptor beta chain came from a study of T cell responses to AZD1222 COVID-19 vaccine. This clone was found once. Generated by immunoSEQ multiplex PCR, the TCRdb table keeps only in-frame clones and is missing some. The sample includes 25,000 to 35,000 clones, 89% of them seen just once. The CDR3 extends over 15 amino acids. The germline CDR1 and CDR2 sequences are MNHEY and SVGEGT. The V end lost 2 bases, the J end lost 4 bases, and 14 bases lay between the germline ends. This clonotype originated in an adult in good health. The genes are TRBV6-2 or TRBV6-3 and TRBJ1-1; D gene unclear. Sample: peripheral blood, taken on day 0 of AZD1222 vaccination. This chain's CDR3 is CASSYRAGESTEAFF. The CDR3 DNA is TGTGCCAGCAGTTACCGGGCAGGAGAGAGCACTGAAGCTTTCTTT.